These T cell receptor beta chains were read from a single sample in a study of T-cell reconstitution after alpha-beta-depleted transplantation in children. MiXCR, applied by TCRdb to the PCR reads, yields one record per CDR3 protein. The table has 100,000 or so distinct CDR3 sequences, under 25% seen once. The specimen was PBMCs, collected before TCRalphabeta/CD19-depleted stem cell transplant. The receptors here all came from a boy between 2 and 10 years old with acute lymphoblastic leukemia, due to receive a stem cell transplant. The CDR3 runs from the conserved cysteine through the conserved F or W. The order of the fields is CDR3 protein, CDR3 DNA, clone size, V gene, J gene, D gene. D genes are given only for firm matches. Clone size is shown for a subset of rows, as once, few, many or a class of expanded clone.

CDR3aa: CASSYQAEFVATGELFF
CDR3nt: TGTGCCAGCAGTTACCAGGCGGAGTTTGTGGCAACCGGGGAGCTGTTTTTT
abundance: .
v_gene: TRBV6-5
j_gene: TRBJ2-2
d_gene: .

CDR3aa: CASSRLFTDTQYF
CDR3nt: TGTGCCAGCAGCCGCCTATTCACAGATACGCAGTATTTT
abundance: once
v_gene: TRBV7-2
j_gene: TRBJ2-3
d_gene: .

CDR3aa: CASSSTLTGPSYEQYF
CDR3nt: TGTGCCAGCAGTTCAACCCTTACAGGTCCCAGCTACGAGCAGTACTTC
abundance: many
v_gene: TRBV28
j_gene: TRBJ2-7
d_gene: .

CDR3aa: CASSLGLYNEQFF
CDR3nt: TGTGCCAGCAGCCTGGGACTTTACAATGAGCAGTTCTTC
abundance: few
v_gene: TRBV3-1
j_gene: TRBJ2-1
d_gene: .

CDR3aa: CASLLPQGASTDTQYF
CDR3nt: TGTGCCAGCCTACTACCCCAGGGGGCCAGCACAGATACGCAGTATTTT
abundance: many
v_gene: TRBV7-2
j_gene: TRBJ2-3
d_gene: TRBD1

CDR3aa: CASTLGLPRGDTQYF
CDR3nt: TGTGCCAGCACCCTAGGACTACCCCGCGGAGATACGCAGTATTTT
abundance: .
v_gene: TRBV12-3/TRBV12-4
j_gene: TRBJ2-3
d_gene: .

CDR3aa: CASSQEAGGTEAFF
CDR3nt: TGCGCCAGCAGCCAAGAGGCAGGGGGCACTGAAGCTTTCTTT
abundance: .
v_gene: TRBV4-3
j_gene: TRBJ1-1
d_gene: TRBD1

CDR3aa: CASSLTGGPYNEQFF
CDR3nt: TGTGCCAGCAGCTTAACTGGAGGACCCTACAATGAGCAGTTCTTC
abundance: .
v_gene: TRBV27
j_gene: TRBJ2-1
d_gene: .

CDR3aa: CASSFEAYEQYF
CDR3nt: TGTGCCAGCAGTTTCGAAGCCTACGAGCAGTACTTC
abundance: .
v_gene: TRBV12-3/TRBV12-4
j_gene: TRBJ2-7
d_gene: .

CDR3aa: CRGPHTEAFF
CDR3nt: TGCAGGGGCCCGCACACTGAAGCTTTCTTT
abundance: .
v_gene: TRBV29-1
j_gene: TRBJ1-1
d_gene: .

CDR3aa: CSADRGRDIWGYTF
CDR3nt: TGCAGTGCTGATCGAGGGCGAGATATTTGGGGCTACACCTTC
abundance: few
v_gene: TRBV20-1
j_gene: TRBJ1-2
d_gene: .

CDR3aa: CASSPSDPNTGELFF
CDR3nt: TGCGCCAGCAGCCCGTCGGACCCGAACACCGGGGAGCTGTTTTTT
abundance: .
v_gene: TRBV5-1
j_gene: TRBJ2-2
d_gene: .

CDR3aa: CASSGQGAGEKLFF
CDR3nt: TGTGCCAGCAGTGGACAGGGGGCGGGTGAAAAACTGTTTTTT
abundance: few
v_gene: TRBV2
j_gene: TRBJ1-4
d_gene: TRBD1

CDR3aa: CASSWGQSSYNEQFF
CDR3nt: TGTGCCAGCAGTTGGGGACAGAGCTCCTACAATGAGCAGTTCTTC
abundance: many
v_gene: TRBV6-2/TRBV6-3
j_gene: TRBJ2-1
d_gene: TRBD1

CDR3aa: CASSQAGHGTDTQYF
CDR3nt: TGCGCCAGCAGCCAAGCGGGACACGGCACAGATACGCAGTATTTT
abundance: few
v_gene: TRBV4-3
j_gene: TRBJ2-3
d_gene: .

CDR3aa: CASSVGLAEFETQYF
CDR3nt: TGTGCCAGCAGCGTCGGACTAGCGGAGTTTGAGACCCAGTACTTC
abundance: .
v_gene: TRBV7-2
j_gene: TRBJ2-5
d_gene: TRBD2

CDR3aa: CASRPPLDPGANVLTF
CDR3nt: TGTGCCAGCAGGCCACCACTTGATCCTGGGGCCAACGTCCTGACTTTC
abundance: .
v_gene: TRBV6-2/TRBV6-3
j_gene: TRBJ2-6
d_gene: .

CDR3aa: CASRGQNPYEQYF
CDR3nt: TGCGCCAGCCGGGGACAGAACCCCTACGAGCAGTACTTC
abundance: few
v_gene: TRBV5-1
j_gene: TRBJ2-7
d_gene: TRBD1

CDR3aa: CASSPTRTNEETQYF
CDR3nt: TGTGCCAGCTCACCTACTAGGACTAACGAAGAGACCCAGTACTTC
abundance: once
v_gene: TRBV18
j_gene: TRBJ2-5
d_gene: .

CDR3aa: CASSLSISSGRALYEQYF
CDR3nt: TGTGCCAGCAGCTTAAGCATATCTAGCGGGAGGGCCCTCTACGAGCAGTACTTC
abundance: few
v_gene: TRBV11-1
j_gene: TRBJ2-7
d_gene: TRBD2

CDR3aa: CASSSPGTRGNGYTF
CDR3nt: TGTGCCAGCAGTTCACCCGGGACCAGGGGAAATGGCTACACCTTC
abundance: .
v_gene: TRBV28
j_gene: TRBJ1-2
d_gene: .

CDR3aa: CASSLTSGGVTDTQYF
CDR3nt: TGTGCCAGCAGCTTGACTAGCGGAGGGGTAACAGATACGCAGTATTTT
abundance: few
v_gene: TRBV11-2
j_gene: TRBJ2-3
d_gene: TRBD2

CDR3aa: CASSRAGQGPSAFF
CDR3nt: TGCGCCAGCAGCCGGGCCGGACAGGGTCCCTCGGCTTTCTTT
abundance: .
v_gene: TRBV5-1
j_gene: TRBJ1-1
d_gene: TRBD1

CDR3aa: CASSPESGTTYNEQFF
CDR3nt: TGTGCCAGCAGTCCCGAGTCCGGGACCACCTACAATGAGCAGTTCTTC
abundance: few
v_gene: TRBV12-3/TRBV12-4
j_gene: TRBJ2-1
d_gene: .

CDR3aa: CASSFGTSSQETQYF
CDR3nt: TGTGCCAGCAGCTTCGGGACTAGCAGCCAAGAGACCCAGTACTTC
abundance: few
v_gene: TRBV11-3
j_gene: TRBJ2-5
d_gene: TRBD2

CDR3aa: CASSPGLAGAYEQYF
CDR3nt: TGCGCCAGCAGCCCAGGACTAGCGGGAGCCTACGAGCAGTACTTC
abundance: .
v_gene: TRBV4-3
j_gene: TRBJ2-7
d_gene: TRBD2

CDR3aa: CASSYRDGRAEAFF
CDR3nt: TGTGCCAGCAGTTACCGGGACGGAAGGGCTGAAGCTTTCTTT
abundance: .
v_gene: TRBV6-2/TRBV6-3
j_gene: TRBJ1-1
d_gene: .

CDR3aa: CASSSSTGVSVNTEAFF
CDR3nt: TGTGCCAGCAGCTCCTCAACAGGGGTATCGGTGAACACTGAAGCTTTCTTT
abundance: .
v_gene: TRBV7-6
j_gene: TRBJ1-1
d_gene: TRBD1

CDR3aa: CASSPGWASSGEKLFF
CDR3nt: TGTGCCAGCAGCCCAGGATGGGCCTCAAGCGGTGAAAAACTGTTTTTT
abundance: .
v_gene: TRBV9
j_gene: TRBJ1-4
d_gene: .

CDR3aa: CASSLEGTLRYNEQFF
CDR3nt: TGTGCCAGCAGTTTAGAAGGGACCTTACGGTACAATGAGCAGTTCTTC
abundance: few
v_gene: TRBV28
j_gene: TRBJ2-1
d_gene: .

CDR3aa: CSVGAPPEAGAGFF
CDR3nt: TGCAGCGTTGGGGCCCCCCCCGAGGCGGGAGCGGGGTTCTTC
abundance: many
v_gene: TRBV29-1
j_gene: TRBJ2-1
d_gene: TRBD2

CDR3aa: CSASSRLAGYQPQHF
CDR3nt: TGCAGTGCTAGTTCTCGGTTGGCGGGATATCAGCCCCAGCATTTT
abundance: few
v_gene: TRBV20-1
j_gene: TRBJ1-5
d_gene: .

CDR3aa: CASSPGLLAGARETQYF
CDR3nt: TGTGCCAGCAGTCCGGGGTTACTAGCGGGGGCAAGGGAGACCCAGTACTTC
abundance: few
v_gene: TRBV12-3/TRBV12-4
j_gene: TRBJ2-5
d_gene: TRBD2